This T cell receptor (beta chain) was recovered during a study of blood T cell repertoires in COVID-19. Germline V gene data show CDR1 as ENHRY and CDR2 as SYGVKD. This CDR3 region has 15 residues. The V and J ends lost 8 bases and 5 bases respectively, with 22 bases between them. This clone was detected a few times. Sequencing used immunoSEQ multiplex PCR; TCRdb keeps in-frame clones, though not all of them. The repertoire holds some 130,000 clones, with 85% as singletons. What was sequenced was peripheral blood. This TCR derives from a man of 80 years or more with acute or convalescent COVID-19. This chain joins TRBV10-3 and TRBJ2-7, with D perhaps matching TRBD1 (5 bases). The CDR3 region is CAIQATDTSANEQYF. The CDR3 DNA reads TGTGCCATCCAGGCGACAGATACATCCGCAAACGAGCAGTACTTC.